This TCR beta chain was sequenced during a study of blood T cell repertoires in COVID-19. For the study at large: Sites in the United States, Italy and Spain provided acute and convalescent COVID-19 samples. PBMCs, B-cell-depleted T cells, or T cells were the source of the cDNA or gDNA that made up the material.

V was pared by 6 bases and J by 6 bases, with 9 bases between. CDR1 is MNHEY, CDR2 SVGAGI, per germline. There are 11 residues in the CDR3. Method: immunoSEQ multiplex PCR; TCRdb's copy keeps in-frame clones and lacks some. This sample has tens of thousands of clones, with roughly 84% found just once. Input material: peripheral blood. This chain joins TRBV6-5 and TRBJ2-7; no reliable D call. This sequence originates from a man younger than 40 with COVID-19, enrolled during active disease. The CDR3 here is CASSRLGEQYF. The DNA for the CDR3 is TGTGCCAGCAGCCGACTCGGCGAGCAGTACTTC.